This paragraph reports one TCR beta chain. Other DNA variants within this sample encode the same CDR3. The source of the sample is a study of blood T cell repertoires in COVID-19. Repertoires were generated with immunoSEQ multiplex PCR, while TCRdb's copy carries only in-frame clones and drops some. The repertoire consists of 150,000 or so clones, with about 90% occurring once and the leading ten covering about 4%. Sequencing used PBMCs or T cells enriched from blood (not recorded which). The sequence was collected from a woman aged 40 to 55 who had been exposed to COVID-19.

The CDR3 bases are TGCAGCGTTGGCCGGGAGGGTGAAAAACTGTTTTTT. This sequence encodes CSVGREGEKLFF. The chain links TRBV29-1 to TRBJ1-4; D gene uncertain. Germline V lookup: CDR1 SQVTM, CDR2 ANQGSEA. Trimming removed 4 bases from V and 7 bases from J, with 10 bases in between. The CDR3 has 12 amino acids.